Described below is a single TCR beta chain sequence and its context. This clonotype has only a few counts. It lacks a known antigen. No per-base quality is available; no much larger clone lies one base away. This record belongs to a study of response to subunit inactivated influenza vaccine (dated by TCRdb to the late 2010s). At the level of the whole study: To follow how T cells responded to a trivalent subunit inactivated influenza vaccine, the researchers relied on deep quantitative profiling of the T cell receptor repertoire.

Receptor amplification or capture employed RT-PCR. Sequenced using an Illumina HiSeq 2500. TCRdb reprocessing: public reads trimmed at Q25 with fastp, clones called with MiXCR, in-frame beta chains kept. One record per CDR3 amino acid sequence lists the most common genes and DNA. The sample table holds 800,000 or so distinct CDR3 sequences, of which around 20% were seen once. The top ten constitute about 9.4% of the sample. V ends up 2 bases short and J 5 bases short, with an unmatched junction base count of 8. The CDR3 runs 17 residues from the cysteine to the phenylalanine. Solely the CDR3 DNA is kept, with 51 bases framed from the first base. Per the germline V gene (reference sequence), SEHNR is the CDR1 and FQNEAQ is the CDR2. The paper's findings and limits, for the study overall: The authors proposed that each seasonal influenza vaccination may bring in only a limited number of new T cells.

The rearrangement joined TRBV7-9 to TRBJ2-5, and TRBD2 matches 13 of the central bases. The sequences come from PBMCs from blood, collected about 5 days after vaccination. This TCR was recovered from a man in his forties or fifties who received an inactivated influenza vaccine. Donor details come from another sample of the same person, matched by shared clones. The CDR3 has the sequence CASSLSWTSGSSETQYF. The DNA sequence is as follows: TGTGCCAGCAGCTTATCGTGGACTAGCGGGAGTTCGGAGACCCAGTACTTC.